This is a list of T cell receptor beta chains from one sample in a study of blood T cell repertoires in COVID-19. Clones were sequenced by immunoSEQ multiplex PCR, and TCRdb holds only the in-frame ones, with some missing. Of approximately 72,000 clones in the sample, roughly 86% were seen once. The specimen sequenced was peripheral blood. The receptors were gathered from an older woman with acute or convalescent COVID-19. Each CDR3 is given with its conserved first and last residue. The order of the fields is CDR3 DNA, CDR3 protein, V gene, J gene, clone size, D gene. D genes are given only for firm matches. Clone size is given for some rows only: seen once, a few or many times, or a class if the clone is expanded.

CDR3nt: TGTGCCAGCAGTCCCTGGGCCCAGAGAGATACGCAGTATTTT
CDR3aa: CASSPWAQRDTQYF
v_gene: TRBV27
j_gene: TRBJ2-3
abundance: .
d_gene: .

CDR3nt: TGTGCCAGCAGCTTAGGGACAGCCTACGAGCAGTACTTC
CDR3aa: CASSLGTAYEQYF
v_gene: TRBV7-2
j_gene: TRBJ2-7
abundance: .
d_gene: .

CDR3nt: TGTGCCAGCAGCTTGGACAGGTACACTGAAGCTTTCTTT
CDR3aa: CASSLDRYTEAFF
v_gene: TRBV7-2
j_gene: TRBJ1-1
abundance: .
d_gene: TRBD1

CDR3nt: TGTGCCATCACTCCAGGGATTTTTGAAAACACCATATATTTT
CDR3aa: CAITPGIFENTIYF
v_gene: TRBV6-5
j_gene: TRBJ1-3
abundance: .
d_gene: .

CDR3nt: TGTGCCAGCAGCTTGGAGAGCTCCTATAATTCACCCCTCCACTTT
CDR3aa: CASSLESSYNSPLHF
v_gene: TRBV5-4
j_gene: TRBJ1-6
abundance: few
d_gene: .

CDR3nt: TGCGCCAGCAGTGACAGACAGGGATGGGAGACCCAGTACTTC
CDR3aa: CASSDRQGWETQYF
v_gene: TRBV10-2
j_gene: TRBJ2-5
abundance: .
d_gene: TRBD1

CDR3nt: TGTGCCAGCAGGCGGGGACAGGCCTCCTACAATGAGCAGTTCTTC
CDR3aa: CASRRGQASYNEQFF
v_gene: TRBV6-5
j_gene: TRBJ2-1
abundance: few
d_gene: TRBD1

CDR3nt: TGTGCCAGCAGCCTTGTGGCGGGACTCTCAAATTCACCCCTCCACTTT
CDR3aa: CASSLVAGLSNSPLHF
v_gene: TRBV7-8
j_gene: TRBJ1-6
abundance: once
d_gene: .

CDR3nt: TGTGCCAGCAGCCAGGTAGCGAACACCGGGGAGCTGTTTTTT
CDR3aa: CASSQVANTGELFF
v_gene: TRBV11-2
j_gene: TRBJ2-2
abundance: few
d_gene: .

CDR3nt: TGTGCCAGCAGCCTGAGACTAGCGGGGGAGACCCAGTACTTC
CDR3aa: CASSLRLAGETQYF
v_gene: TRBV5-8
j_gene: TRBJ2-5
abundance: .
d_gene: TRBD2

CDR3nt: TGTGCCAGCAGCCCTACAAGGAGGACTGAAGCTTTCTTT
CDR3aa: CASSPTRRTEAFF
v_gene: TRBV14
j_gene: TRBJ1-1
abundance: .
d_gene: .

CDR3nt: TGTGCCACCAGCAGAGACAGGGGGCCCTACGAGCAGTACTTC
CDR3aa: CATSRDRGPYEQYF
v_gene: TRBV15
j_gene: TRBJ2-7
abundance: .
d_gene: TRBD1

CDR3nt: TGTGCCAGCAGGTGGGGCCCGAACACTGAAGCTTTCTTT
CDR3aa: CASRWGPNTEAFF
v_gene: TRBV6-5
j_gene: TRBJ1-1
abundance: .
d_gene: .

CDR3nt: TGTGCCAGCAGTTTCAGGGGAAGAGATGAGCAGTTCTTC
CDR3aa: CASSFRGRDEQFF
v_gene: TRBV28
j_gene: TRBJ2-1
abundance: .
d_gene: .

CDR3nt: TGTGCCAGCAGTGAATTTGGGGGGATAGATGAAAAACTGTTTTTT
CDR3aa: CASSEFGGIDEKLFF
v_gene: TRBV25-1
j_gene: TRBJ1-4
abundance: .
d_gene: .

CDR3nt: TGTGCCAGCAGCTTTTCAGATCAGCCCCAGCATTTT
CDR3aa: CASSFSDQPQHF
v_gene: TRBV7-9
j_gene: TRBJ1-5
abundance: .
d_gene: .

CDR3nt: TGTGCCAGCAGCCCAGGGAGGGAGTCGGGGACTGAAGCTTTCTTT
CDR3aa: CASSPGRESGTEAFF
v_gene: TRBV7-3
j_gene: TRBJ1-1
abundance: .
d_gene: .

CDR3nt: TGTGCCAGCAGCATCCGCAGGGGAAACACCATATATTTT
CDR3aa: CASSIRRGNTIYF
v_gene: TRBV7-9
j_gene: TRBJ1-3
abundance: .
d_gene: .

CDR3nt: TGTGCCAGCAGTTGGAGAGGACAGGATGAAGCTTTCTTT
CDR3aa: CASSWRGQDEAFF
v_gene: TRBV6-5
j_gene: TRBJ1-1
abundance: .
d_gene: TRBD1

CDR3nt: TGTGCCAGCAGTGAAGCGGGGGGCAGGGGGCGCATTGAGCAGTTCTTC
CDR3aa: CASSEAGGRGRIEQFF
v_gene: TRBV6-1
j_gene: TRBJ2-1
abundance: .
d_gene: TRBD1

CDR3nt: TGCGCCAGCAGCCAAGAAGGGACTAGCGGGGGTGGGGATACGCAGTATTTT
CDR3aa: CASSQEGTSGGGDTQYF
v_gene: TRBV4-1
j_gene: TRBJ2-3
abundance: .
d_gene: TRBD2